The next 31 T cell receptor beta chains were all read from a single sample in a study of regulatory T cells in long-lasting Graves disease. Sample time point: newly diagnosed GD, antithyroid drugs for less than 3 months. The TCR library used RNA extracted from PBMCs. According to the study, TCR beta libraries were built with iRepertoire HTBI primers and CDR3-region Arm-PCR. TCRdb reanalysed the multiplex PCR reads using MiXCR and keeps one entry per CDR3 protein. Among hundreds of thousands of distinct CDR3 sequences listed, roughly 15% were seen once. The same data also went into a second study, on T cells in Graves' hyperthyroidism and ophthalmopathy.

The starting material was peripheral blood mononuclear cells (PBMCs), obtained at new diagnosis, from a patient treated with antithyroid drugs. Receptor source: a woman in her 30s with Graves disease.

Many counts were recorded for this clonotype. V is TRBV11-2 and J is TRBJ2-1, with D possibly TRBD2 on 6 matching bases. V lost 5 bases, J lost 6 bases, and 14 bases lay in between. The CDR3 runs to 14 residues. The germline gives CDR1 SGHAT, CDR2 FQNNGV. This CDR3 is CASSAGTLGNEQFF. CDR3 nucleotides: TGTGCCAGCAGCGCCGGGACTCTAGGCAATGAGCAGTTCTTC.

The chain uses TRBV3-1 and TRBJ2-2; D possibly corresponds to TRBD1 (5 bases). The germline gives CDR1 LGHDT, CDR2 YNNKEL (reference sequence). The CDR3 has 16 residues. The ends were cut back, 4 bases at V and 6 bases at J, with 18 bases in the middle. Here the CDR3 reads CASSLTQGSKAGELFF. Here the CDR3 DNA reads TGTGCCAGCAGCCTCACCCAGGGTAGCAAGGCCGGGGAGCTGTTTTTT.

This clonotype was observed at least ten times. The genes are TRBV7-9 and TRBJ1-4; D is ambiguous. Germline V gives CDR1 SEHNR, CDR2 FQNEAQ (reference sequence). The CDR3 runs to 16 residues. Trimming removed 0 bases from V and 8 bases from J, with 16 bases in between. The CDR3 nucleotides are TGTGCCAGCAGCTTAGCGCGAGGAGAGTTGTCCGAAAAACTGTTTTTT. Its translation: CASSLARGELSEKLFF.

This sequence joins TRBV28 and TRBJ2-4, with 7 bases matching TRBD2. Germline CDR1 MDHEN, CDR2 SYDVKM. Losses at the gene ends were 6 bases for V and 3 bases for J; bases not matched to a gene: 11. The CDR3 is 16 residues long. The CDR3: CASRETGGNGKNIQYF. CDR3 DNA sequence: TGTGCCAGCAGGGAGACGGGGGGTAATGGCAAAAACATTCAGTACTTC.

This clonotype was observed a few times. V is TRBV7-9 and J is TRBJ1-5; D is ambiguous. The germline V gene encodes CDR1 SEHNR and CDR2 FQNEAQ (reference sequence). CDR3 length: 12 residues. V gave up 5 bases and J gave up 10 bases, with 12 bases separating them. Written as DNA, the CDR3 is TGTGCCAGCAGCCACGGGAATCGACCCCAGCATTTT. As protein: CASSHGNRPQHF.

This rearrangement joins TRBV9 to TRBJ2-7; no definite D call. Trimming removed 0 bases from V and 5 bases from J, with 6 bases in between. The germline CDR1 and CDR2 sequences are SGDLS and YYNGEE. The CDR3 spans 12 residues. The CDR3 DNA sequence: TGTGCCAGCAGCGTAGCTGGGGACGAGCAGTACTTC. It specifies CASSVAGDEQYF.

About this clonotype: A much larger clone is a single base away; this may be a read error. The V gene is TRBV5-1, the J gene TRBJ1-1, with 7 bases identical to TRBD1. CDR3 length: 14 amino acids. Germline CDR1 and CDR2: SGHRS and YFSETQ. The trim removed 10 bases at V and 0 bases at J, leaving 9 bases unmatched. The CDR3, as DNA: TGCGCCGGCAACCGGGACAGATTGAACACTGAAGCTTTCTTT. Translating gives CAGNRDRLNTEAFF.

This clonotype showed up many times. The rearrangement uses TRBV20-1 and TRBJ1-4; TRBD1 matches at 7 bases. V was clipped by 4 bases and J by 9 bases; unmatched bases: 11. CDR1 is DFQATT and CDR2 is SNEGSKA in the germline V gene (reference sequence). CDR3 length: 14 amino acids. CDR3 sequence: CSATVDRVAKKLFF. DNA of the CDR3: TGCAGTGCTACCGTAGACAGGGTCGCGAAAAAACTGTTTTTT.

This clonotype was detected many times. The rearrangement joins TRBV5-1 to TRBJ1-1; no reliable D call. The CDR3 sequence is 16 residues long. Germline-derived CDR1 and CDR2 are SGHRS and YFSETQ. Between the trimmed V and J ends, which lost 0 bases and 3 bases, there was a span of 15 bases. The CDR3 loop reads CASSLVSGRADTEAFF. DNA of the CDR3: TGCGCCAGCAGCTTGGTGTCTGGGAGGGCGGACACTGAAGCTTTCTTT.

Here the CDR3 DNA reads TGCAGCGTTGACGGACAGGGGAGCACAGATACGCAGTATTTT. Protein product: CSVDGQGSTDTQYF. This sequence joins TRBV29-1 and TRBJ2-3, with TRBD1 identical over 9 bases. V lost 3 bases and J lost 0; bases outside the gene matches: 1. This CDR3 contains 14 residues. In germline, CDR1 is SQVTM, CDR2 ANQGSEA.

This clonotype was seen only once. V gene TRBV7-9 combines with J gene TRBJ2-7; 8 positions match TRBD1. Germline lookup yields CDR1 SEHNR and CDR2 FQNEAQ (reference sequence). Germline trimming cut 4 bases from V and 3 bases from J; bases unmatched to any gene: 20. The CDR3 consists of 19 residues. Written as DNA, the CDR3 is TGTGCCAGCAGCTCCGATCAGCCCATGGGGACAGGCCTACTCTACGAGCAGTACTTC. It yields the protein CASSSDQPMGTGLLYEQYF.

The V and J genes are TRBV9 and TRBJ2-3; 8 bases align to TRBD2. Germline lookup yields CDR1 SGDLS and CDR2 YYNGEE. The CDR3 sequence is 15 residues long. The J segment lost 2 bases and the V segment lost 4 bases, leaving 6 bases of the junction unmatched. CDR3 in amino acids: CASSTSGGYTDTQYF. In nucleotides, the CDR3 is TGTGCCAGCAGCACAAGCGGGGGTTACACAGATACGCAGTATTTT.

To note about this clonotype: It differs at one base from a far larger clone, so likely a read error. The chain combines TRBV11-2 with TRBJ1-5; a weak D match, TRBD1 (6 bases). The length of the CDR3 is 15 residues. V shed 5 bases and J shed 2 bases, with 13 bases lying between them. Germline V gives CDR1 SGHAT, CDR2 FQNNGV. CDR3 residues: CASSIGGPGNQPQHF. The DNA for the CDR3 is TGTGCCAGCAGCATAGGGGGGCCGGGCAATCAGCCCCAGCATTTT.

The rearrangement joins TRBV6-1 to TRBJ1-3, with D uncertain. V lost 6 bases to trimming and J lost 0 bases, with 9 bases between them. Germline loops: CDR1 MNHNS, CDR2 SASEGT. This CDR3 region has 14 residues. The CDR3 loop is CASSSSYSGNTIYF. CDR3 nucleotides: TGTGCCAGCAGCTCTAGTTACTCTGGAAACACCATATATTTT.

This clonotype was counted only a few times. This chain links TRBV30 with TRBJ2-7; TRBD2 matches 8 bases. The V segment lost 5 bases and the J segment 0 bases; nucleotides outside the gene matches: 6. Germline CDR1 reads GTSNPN; CDR2 reads SVGIG (reference sequence). The CDR3 is 14 residues long. CDR3 DNA: TGTGCCTGGGTCCGACTAGCGCCCTCCTACGAGCAGTACTTC. It is translated as CAWVRLAPSYEQYF.

This clonotype occurred many times. The chain uses TRBV7-2 and TRBJ2-3; D gene unclear. CDR1 SGHTA and CDR2 FQGNSA come from the germline V gene. V dropped 1 base and J dropped 1 base, with 9 bases sitting between them. The CDR3 runs to 15 residues. The CDR3 loop is CASSLVGPGTDTQYF. CDR3 bases: TGTGCCAGCAGCTTAGTAGGGCCTGGCACAGATACGCAGTATTTT.

This clonotype was seen more than once but under ten times. This chain joins TRBV5-4 and TRBJ1-1; D is unresolved. The CDR3 covers 14 residues. The V gene's germline CDR1 is SGHNT and CDR2 YYREEE (reference sequence). V lost 4 bases and J 1 base, leaving 11 bases between the germline ends. The CDR3, as DNA: TGTGCCAGCAGCCCCCCCCAGAAGAACACTGAAGCTTTCTTT. Its protein product is CASSPPQKNTEAFF.

Many counts were recorded for this clonotype. The rearrangement uses TRBV2 and TRBJ1-4; a possible D gene is TRBD1 (5 bases). From germline, CDR1 is SNHLY and CDR2 FYNNEI. The CDR3 is 16 amino acids. Trimming removed 7 bases from V and 2 bases from J, with 17 bases in between. CDR3 coding DNA: TGTGCCAGCAATGGGGCCCTTACCTCTACTAATGAAAAACTGTTTTTT. Translation gives CASNGALTSTNEKLFF.

The chain uses TRBV30 and TRBJ1-2, with no clear D. Germline-derived CDR1 and CDR2 are GTSNPN and SVGIG (reference sequence). V lost 0 bases to trimming and J lost 7 bases, with 9 bases between them. The CDR3 consists of 12 residues. The CDR3 is CAWSVSGPGYTF. DNA of the CDR3: TGTGCCTGGAGTGTGAGTGGACCTGGCTACACCTTC.

This rearrangement joins TRBV9 to TRBJ2-5; D gene unclear. V lost 0 bases to trimming and J lost 1 base, with 7 bases between them. The CDR3 totals 14 residues. CDR1 SGDLS and CDR2 YYNGEE come from the germline V gene. As DNA, the CDR3 is TGTGCCAGCAGCGTAGATCTAGGCCAAGAGACCCAGTACTTC. Amino acids: CASSVDLGQETQYF.

V is TRBV27 and J is TRBJ2-3; 9 bases are shared with TRBD1. Per germline, CDR1 MNHEY and CDR2 SMNVEV (reference sequence). Trimming cost V 5 bases and J 2 bases; bases outside gene matches: 17. The CDR3 sequence is 19 residues long. CDR3 loop: CASSPPGQGVILSTDTQYF. In DNA form, the CDR3 reads TGTGCCAGCAGTCCGCCGGGACAGGGCGTTATCCTCTCCACAGATACGCAGTATTTT.

This sequence joins TRBV15 and TRBJ1-1; TRBD1 agrees at 10 bases. The ends lost 3 bases at V and 3 bases at J; junction bases unmatched: 4. The CDR3 consists of 15 residues. Germline V gene data show CDR1 as LNHNV and CDR2 as YYDKDF (reference sequence). CDR3 nucleotide sequence: TGTGCCACCAGCAGCTGGGGACAGGGGTACACTGAAGCTTTCTTT. Translation gives CATSSWGQGYTEAFF.

This clonotype has ten or more counts. The V gene is TRBV2, the J gene TRBJ1-1; TRBD1 might be the D (5 bases). V was cut by 8 bases and J by 4 bases, with 17 bases left in between. Germline lookup yields CDR1 SNHLY and CDR2 FYNNEI. This CDR3 has 14 amino acids. CDR3 nucleotide sequence: TGTGCCAGCGGGGAACTGACAGAGGGCACTGAAGCTTTCTTT. This sequence encodes CASGELTEGTEAFF. The full variable domain, with the rest looked up from reference TRBV2 and TRBJ1-1, is EPEVTQTPSHQVTQMGQEVILRCVPISNHLYFYWYRQILGQKVEFLVSFYNNEISEKSEIFDDQFSVERPDGSNFTLKIRSTKLEDSAMYFCASGELTEGTEAFFGQGTRLTVV.

Concerning this clonotype: A single base separates this from a much larger clone, so it may be a read error. J is TRBJ1-5 and V is TRBV18; no clear D. Germline CDR1 KGHSH, CDR2 LQKENI. This CDR3 is 14 amino acids long. The CDR3 here is CANSPGERLWPQHF. CDR3 in DNA: TGTGCCAACTCACCCGGGGAGAGGCTTTGGCCCCAGCATTTT.

This clonotype has a handful of counts. V gene TRBV14 combines with J gene TRBJ1-1, with TRBD1 as a possible D gene (5 bases). The CDR3 is made up of 13 amino acids. The germline V and J ends were trimmed by 3 bases and 11 bases, with 16 bases remaining between them. The germline gives CDR1 SGHDN, CDR2 FVKESK. The CDR3 spells CASSHEPGLGAFF. The CDR3 bases are TGTGCCAGCAGCCATGAGCCGGGACTGGGGGCTTTCTTT.

This clonotype was counted ten times or more. The genes are TRBV28 and TRBJ2-7, with 8 bases aligning to TRBD1. Losses at the gene ends were 4 bases for V and 3 bases for J; bases not matched to a gene: 8. This CDR3 is built from 15 residues. The germline V gene has CDR1 MDHEN and CDR2 SYDVKM. This CDR3 is CASSSLGQGSYEQYF. CDR3 DNA: TGTGCCAGCAGTTCCCTTGGACAGGGAAGCTACGAGCAGTACTTC.

The J gene is TRBJ1-3, the V gene TRBV7-6; no clear D gene. Trimming pared 5 bases from V and 9 bases from J, leaving 20 bases between. This CDR3 is built from 15 residues. Looked up from germline, CDR1 is SGHVS and CDR2 is FNYEAQ. The CDR3 here is CASSPCRSDECTIYF. The CDR3 nucleotides read TGTGCCAGCAGCCCCTGCCGGAGCGACGAATGCACCATATATTTT.

A remark on this clonotype: A read error may explain this, as a much larger clone is one base away. V and J are TRBV2 and TRBJ1-3, with D unclear. From germline, CDR1 is SNHLY and CDR2 FYNNEI. The CDR3 length is 13 residues. CDR3 loop: CASKLRAGNIIYF. The CDR3 coding sequence is TGTGCCAGCAAGTTAAGGGCTGGAAACATCATATATTTT.

This rearrangement joins TRBV6-1 to TRBJ2-3, with D hard to call. Per the germline V gene, CDR1 is MNHNS and CDR2 is SASEGT. Trimming removed 3 bases at V and 2 bases at J, with 15 bases between. This CDR3 is 16 amino acids long. For the CDR3, the DNA is TGTGCCAGCAGTGAGAACGCGGCTCCACTCACAGATACGCAGTATTTT. This sequence encodes CASSENAAPLTDTQYF.

This clonotype was observed a handful of times. The V call is TRBV20-1, the J call TRBJ1-1; 7 nucleotides line up with TRBD1. V was pared by 3 bases and J by 11 bases, with 12 bases of the junction left unmatched. In germline, CDR1 is DFQATT, CDR2 SNEGSKA (reference sequence). The CDR3 consists of 13 residues. CDR3 in DNA: TGCAGTGCTAGTTTAGAGGGGGCGGGATTGGCTTTCTTT. This gives the protein CSASLEGAGLAFF.

This clonotype occurred a few times. The chain has TRBV10-1 and TRBJ2-5; D is unclear. Germline values: CDR1 WNHNN, CDR2 SYGVQD (reference sequence). The CDR3 sequence is 13 residues long. V was cut by 3 bases and J by 5 bases, with 10 bases left in between. The CDR3 protein is CASSEALSETQYF. In DNA form, the CDR3 reads TGCGCCAGCAGTGAAGCCCTATCGGAGACCCAGTACTTC.